This TCR beta chain was sequenced during a study of cytomegalovirus exposure and HLA in healthy donors. Germline CDR1 is SGHDT and CDR2 is YYEEEE. This CDR3 is 13 amino acids long. With V trimmed by 4 bases and J by 7 bases, 2 bases remained unmatched. A remark on this clone: Its antigen remains unidentified.

Findings of the study overall: An ancestry cluster, one associated with Asian ancestry, reportedly showed fewer N-insertions than the 666-donor mean in a later analysis. Analysis was carried out at a later point, and it linked a missense DCLRE1C variant to TCR beta V- and J-gene trimming. A prior analysis recorded that most TCR beta V segments were productive about 87% or about 30% of the time. With further analysis later on, most CMV-associated TCR beta chains appeared HLA-restricted.

With 60 Vbeta and 13 Jbeta primers, the PCR was carried out. Clones were read by immunoSEQ multiplex PCR, and TCRdb kept only the in-frame ones, dropping some. The table lists under 200,000 clones, 80% of them singletons. The sample comprised PBMCs. This receptor was identified in a woman aged 45 to 65 in good health and CMV-seropositive. The rearrangement links TRBV5-6 to TRBJ1-2, with 12 bases that match TRBD1. The CDR3 bases are TGTGCCAGCAGCAGGGACAGGGGGCCTGGCTACACCTTC. As protein: CASSRDRGPGYTF.